The source of this T cell receptor (beta chain) is a study of OX40 agonist ivuxolimab in advanced cancers. Study-wide results and limits: Nonresponders, in some cases, also had low normalized T-cell clonal expansion. With doses of 0.1 to 3.0 mg/kg, CD4+ and CD8+ blood T cells had undergone clonal expansion by week 6.

The CDR3 has 18 amino acids. Per germline, CDR1 MNHEY and CDR2 SMNVEV (reference sequence). With V trimmed by 1 base and J by 0 bases, 5 bases remained unmatched. Libraries were prepared by immunoSEQ multiplex PCR; TCRdb keeps only in-frame clonotypes and omits some of them. The sample has roughly 58,000 clones, over 90% seen once. Drawing of blood for sampling happened at baseline, at cycle 4 day 1, and at cycle 7 day 1. As regards this clone: Its antigen is still unknown.

The specimen was CD4+ or CD8+ T cells sorted from blood, collected in a trial of the OX40 agonist ivuxolimab. The genes are TRBV27 and TRBJ2-6, with 8 nucleotides matching TRBD2. The sequence came from an adult with an advanced solid tumor such as melanoma, head and neck, liver or kidney cancer. The CDR3 DNA is TGTGCCAGCAGTTTATTACCGGGACTAGTCTCTGGGGCCAACGTCCTGACTTTC. As protein: CASSLLPGLVSGANVLTF. The full variable domain, rest sourced from reference TRBV27 and TRBJ2-6, is EAQVTQNPRYLITVTGKKLTVTCSQNMNHEYMSWYRQDPGLGLRQIYYSMNVEVTDKGDVPEGYKVSRKEKRNFPLILESPSPNQTSLYFCASSLLPGLVSGANVLTFGAGSRLTVL.